This T cell receptor beta chain was sequenced during a study of OX40 agonist ivuxolimab in advanced cancers. Clones were sequenced by immunoSEQ multiplex PCR, and TCRdb holds only the in-frame ones, with some missing. This table holds about 100,000 clones, 80% to 90% found once. At cycle 4 day 1, cycle 7 day 1, and baseline, blood was sampled. Trimming shortened V by 0 bases and J by 9 bases, and 10 bases separated the two germline ends. Germline V gives CDR1 SGDLS, CDR2 YYNGEE. This CDR3 has 13 residues. The chain is built from TRBV9 and TRBJ2-1; D possibly matches TRBD1 or TRBD2 (5 bases each). The specimen was CD4+ or CD8+ T cells sorted from blood, collected in a trial of the OX40 agonist ivuxolimab. The sequence came from an adult with an advanced solid tumor such as melanoma, head and neck, liver or kidney cancer. CDR3 DNA sequence: TGTGCCAGCAGCGTAGTGGGGGATACTGAGCAGTTCTTC. This gives the protein CASSVVGDTEQFF.